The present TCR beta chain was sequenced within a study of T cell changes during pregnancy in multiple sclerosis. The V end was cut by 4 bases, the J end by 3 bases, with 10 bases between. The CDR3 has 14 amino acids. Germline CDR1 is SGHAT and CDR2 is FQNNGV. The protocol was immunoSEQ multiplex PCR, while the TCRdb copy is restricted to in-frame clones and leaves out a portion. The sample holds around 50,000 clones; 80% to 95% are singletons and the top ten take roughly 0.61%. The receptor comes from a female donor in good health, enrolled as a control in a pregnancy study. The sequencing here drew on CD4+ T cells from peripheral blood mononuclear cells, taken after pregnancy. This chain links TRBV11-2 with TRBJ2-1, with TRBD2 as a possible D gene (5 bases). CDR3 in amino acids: CASSSSGYYNEQFF. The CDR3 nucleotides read TGTGCCAGCAGCTCCAGCGGATACTACAATGAGCAGTTCTTC.